What follows is one T cell receptor beta chain and its context. Its specificity is not known. V lost 4 bases, J lost 0 bases, and 11 bases lay in between. Germline CDR1 is SQVTM and CDR2 is ANQGSEA. The CDR3 totals 14 residues. The sample is drawn from a study of response to subunit inactivated influenza vaccine. Study observations and caveats: The authors put forward the suggestion that each seasonal influenza vaccination may bring in only a limited number of new T cells.

MiXCR, run by TCRdb on the RT-PCR reads, gives a single entry per CDR3 protein. Of 500,000 to 550,000 distinct CDR3 sequences in the sample, roughly 7.6% were seen once. The TCR comes from a man in his fifties or sixties who received an inactivated influenza vaccine. This chain uses TRBV29-1 with TRBJ2-3; weak D call: TRBD2 (5 bases). The sequences come from PBMCs from blood, collected 23 months after vaccination. The CDR3 coding sequence is TGCAGCGTTGTCTTCCCGGGAAGCACAGATACGCAGTATTTT. As protein: CSVVFPGSTDTQYF.